The rows below give T cell receptor beta chains drawn from one sample of a study of T cell changes during pregnancy in multiple sclerosis. TCRdb's table, derived via immunoSEQ multiplex PCR, lists solely in-frame clones and lacks some. Altogether about 58,000 clones are present, more than 80% being singletons, with the ten largest covering just under 0.5%. The specimen was CD4+ T cells from peripheral blood mononuclear cells, collected after pregnancy. The receptors were sampled from a female donor in good health, enrolled as a control in a pregnancy study. Each CDR3 is given with its conserved first and last residue. A D gene is named only where the DNA matches it firmly. Not every row has a clone size; where given, it reads once, few, many or a size class.

DNA	CDR3	D	V	J	size
TGTGCCAGCAGGCACAACAGGGGCCAAGAGACCCAGTACTTC	CASRHNRGQETQYF	TRBD1	TRBV11-3	TRBJ2-5	.
TGTGCCAGCATCCTAGCGGGGGAGTCCAATGAGCAGTTCTTC	CASILAGESNEQFF	TRBD2	TRBV6-1	TRBJ2-1	.
TGCGCCAGCACTCAAGACGGGGAGCCGTCCATAGATACGCAGTATTTT	CASTQDGEPSIDTQYF	.	TRBV5-1	TRBJ2-3	few
TGTGCCAGCACTTTAGGAGGGAGGGTAGCTTTCTTT	CASTLGGRVAFF	.	TRBV6-1	TRBJ1-1	.
TGTGCCAGCCAAATGCGGGGGGGTGGGACAGATACGCAGTATTTT	CASQMRGGGTDTQYF	TRBD2	TRBV6-1	TRBJ2-3	.
TGCAGCGGACTAGCGGGGGTTTGGGATACGCAGTATTTT	CSGLAGVWDTQYF	TRBD2	TRBV29-1	TRBJ2-3	.
TGTGCCAGCAGCCGGGCGGGGGGAAACCAAGAGACCCAGTACTTC	CASSRAGGNQETQYF	TRBD2	TRBV4-2	TRBJ2-5	.
TGTGCCAGCAGCCAAGGGAGGGTGAACACCGGGGAGCTGTTTTTT	CASSQGRVNTGELFF	.	TRBV14	TRBJ2-2	.
TGTGCCAGCAGCGCCCCGAGGGGGGGCTACGAGCAGTACTTC	CASSAPRGGYEQYF	.	TRBV2	TRBJ2-7	few
TGTGCCAGCAGCTCCAGGGTAGAGACCCAGTACTTC	CASSSRVETQYF	.	TRBV7-2	TRBJ2-5	.
TGTGCCAGCAGCTACAGGGCCCAAGAGACCCAGTACTTC	CASSYRAQETQYF	.	TRBV7-2	TRBJ2-5	.
TGTGCCAGCAGCAACTTACAGGAAGCTTTCTTT	CASSNLQEAFF	.	TRBV21-1	TRBJ1-1	.
TGCGCCAGCAGCCAAGTTCAGACAGGGAGGCGGGATGGCTACACCTTC	CASSQVQTGRRDGYTF	TRBD1	TRBV4-3	TRBJ1-2	.
TGTGCCAGCAGCACGACGACTAGCGGGGGCACAGATACGCAGTATTTT	CASSTTTSGGTDTQYF	TRBD2	TRBV7-2	TRBJ2-3	.
TGTGCCTGGCGGCTTGCCGGGACAGGGAAATACGAGCAGTACTTC	CAWRLAGTGKYEQYF	TRBD1	TRBV30	TRBJ2-7	.
TGTGCCAGTAGTATCACTTCGCGGGAAGCTGAAGCTTTCTTT	CASSITSREAEAFF	.	TRBV19	TRBJ1-1	.
TGTGCCCTGACTAGCGGGGGCAATTGGGATACGCAGTATTTT	CALTSGGNWDTQYF	TRBD2	TRBV30	TRBJ2-3	.
TGCAGTGCGGACAATCCCTATGGCTACACCTTC	CSADNPYGYTF	.	TRBV20-1	TRBJ1-2	once
TGTGCCAGCAGCCGCCGACAAGGGGAAGGGCAGCCCCAGCATTTT	CASSRRQGEGQPQHF	.	TRBV2	TRBJ1-5	.
TGTGCCTGGAGTGTTGGGCAGGCTCAGCCCCAGCATTTT	CAWSVGQAQPQHF	.	TRBV30	TRBJ1-5	.
TGTGCCAGCAGCATCTCGGGGGGCAGGGTTGAGCAGTACTTC	CASSISGGRVEQYF	.	TRBV7-9	TRBJ2-7	.
TGTGCCAGCAGCTCAATGGGGGGAGTGGGGAAGGAGTATTTT	CASSSMGGVGKEYF	.	TRBV7-9	TRBJ2-3	.
TGTGCCAGCAGCCAAGCGGGACAGGGGAACACTGAAGCTTTCTTT	CASSQAGQGNTEAFF	TRBD1	TRBV4-2	TRBJ1-1	.
TGTGCCAGCAAGGGGACTCCTAATTCACCCCTCCACTTT	CASKGTPNSPLHF	.	TRBV11-3	TRBJ1-6	few
TGTGCCAGCAGTGAAGGGACAGGGGACGAGCAGTACTTC	CASSEGTGDEQYF	TRBD1	TRBV25-1	TRBJ2-7	many
TGTGCCAGTAGTAGAGTTGGTAACACTGAAGCTTTCTTT	CASSRVGNTEAFF	.	TRBV19	TRBJ1-1	few